These 14 T cell receptor beta chains share one sample of origin, sequenced in a study of beta chain features in type 1 diabetes. Every bit of the isolated RNA underwent reverse transcription, so sequencing read expressed TCRB transcripts. The data were produced by immunoSEQ multiplex PCR, yet TCRdb's version contains in-frame clones alone and is incomplete. In the table there are 140,000 to 150,000 clones, roughly 53% of which are singletons. The sequencing sample was made of Tregs from blood. The origin of the receptors is a man aged 18 to 29 in good health.

The chain links TRBV28 to TRBJ1-2; 8 bases align to TRBD1. The V segment lost 2 bases and the J segment 6 bases; nucleotides outside the gene matches: 2. The CDR3 length is 13 residues. The V gene's germline CDR1 is MDHEN and CDR2 SYDVKM. CDR3 residues: CASSLGQGDGYTF. The CDR3 DNA reads as TGTGCCAGCAGTTTAGGACAGGGAGATGGCTACACCTTC.

This sequence joins TRBV19 and TRBJ1-2; maybe TRBD1 (5 bases). This CDR3 region has 15 residues. Per the germline V gene, CDR1 is LNHDA and CDR2 is SQIVND (reference sequence). The germline V and J ends were trimmed by 6 bases and 5 bases, with 19 bases remaining between them. The CDR3 DNA follows: TGTGCCAGTAGCCCTCAGGGAGGGGCGCGATATGGCTACACCTTC. The encoded protein is CASSPQGGARYGYTF.

The chain has TRBV7-9 and TRBJ2-3; D uncertain. CDR1 is SEHNR and CDR2 is FQNEAQ in the germline V gene (reference sequence). The CDR3 is made up of 13 amino acids. Trimming left V 5 bases short and J 0 bases short, with 6 bases between. CDR3 region: CASSPGSTDTQYF. CDR3 bases: TGTGCCAGCAGCCCAGGAAGCACAGATACGCAGTATTTT.

V is TRBV7-8 and J is TRBJ2-1; D may be TRBD1 (6 bases). Germline V gene data show CDR1 as SGHVS and CDR2 as FQNEAQ. V dropped 5 bases and J dropped 4 bases, with 12 bases sitting between them. The CDR3 covers 14 residues. The CDR3 sequence: CASSIRGLYNEQFF. CDR3 nucleotides: TGTGCCAGCAGCATCAGGGGATTATACAATGAGCAGTTCTTC.

This clone has only a few counts. The V and J genes are TRBV25-1 and TRBJ2-7; 7 bases match TRBD1. The CDR3 has 14 residues. CDR1 MGHDK and CDR2 SYGVNS come from the germline V gene. The ends lost 8 bases at V and 3 bases at J; junction bases unmatched: 10. Here the CDR3 DNA reads TGTGCCAGCGGCCCACTGAACAGGGGCTACGAGCAGTACTTC. The encoded protein is CASGPLNRGYEQYF.

The chain employs TRBV10-3 and TRBJ1-2; 11 bases map to TRBD1. Germline V gives CDR1 ENHRY, CDR2 SYGVKD. Unmatched junction bases numbered 0, after V lost 6 bases and J lost 3 bases. The CDR3 consists of 13 residues. DNA for the CDR3: TGTGCCATCAGGGGACAGGGGGACTATGGCTACACCTTC. It specifies CAIRGQGDYGYTF.

The chain links TRBV25-1 to TRBJ2-1, with 8 bases that match TRBD1. This CDR3 has 17 residues. Germline-derived CDR1 and CDR2 are MGHDK and SYGVNS. Trimming at V came to 1 base and at J to 8 bases, leaving 13 bases not matched to a gene. The CDR3 coding sequence is TGTGCCAGCAGTGAATCCCTGGGACAGGCGCTGGGGGATGAGCAGTTCTTC. Residues: CASSESLGQALGDEQFF.

The chain employs TRBV15 and TRBJ2-5; perhaps TRBD1 as D (7 bases). The J call may be faulty, since TRBJ2-7 better matches the DNA end. Germline loops: CDR1 LNHNV, CDR2 YYDKDF (reference sequence). The CDR3 contains 15 residues. CDR3 sequence: CATSTDQGGWHEQYF. Here the CDR3 DNA reads TGTGCCACCAGCACAGACCAGGGGGGCTGGCACGAGCAGTACTTC.

V gene TRBV5-1 combines with J gene TRBJ2-7, with 13 bases identical to TRBD2. This CDR3 contains 17 residues. The V gene's germline CDR1 is SGHRS and CDR2 YFSETQ. The ends lost 4 bases at V and 1 base at J; junction bases unmatched: 8. CDR3 nucleotide sequence: TGCGCCAGCAGCGGTTACTGGACTAGCGGGAGTTCCTACGAGCAGTACTTC. It translates to CASSGYWTSGSSYEQYF. Full variable domain (rest looked up from reference TRBV5-1 and TRBJ2-7): KAGVTQTPRYLIKTRGQQVTLSCSPISGHRSVSWYQQTPGQGLQFLFEYFSETQRNKGNFPGRFSGRQFSNSRSEMNVSTLELGDSALYLCASSGYWTSGSSYEQYFGPGTRLTVT.

V gene TRBV7-3 combines with J gene TRBJ2-2; 9 positions agree with TRBD1. The germline V gene has CDR1 SGHTA and CDR2 FQGTGA. This CDR3 spans 14 amino acids. V gave up 5 bases and J gave up 7 bases; unmatched junction bases: 5. CDR3 bases: TGTGCCAGCAGCCCACAGGGGGCTCACGGGGAGCTGTTTTTT. It codes for CASSPQGAHGELFF.

V usage is TRBV7-9 and J usage is TRBJ2-7; D possibly corresponds to TRBD1 (5 bases). V gave up 5 bases and J gave up 1 base, with 12 bases separating them. The CDR3 consists of 14 residues. CDR1 and CDR2 (germline): SEHNR, FQNEAQ (reference sequence). The DNA of the CDR3 is TGTGCCAGCAGCGCAAACAGGTTGTCCTACGAGCAGTACTTC. This codes for CASSANRLSYEQYF.

This clone showed up just a few times. The chain recombines TRBV9 with TRBJ2-3, with TRBD2 as a possible D gene (5 bases). This CDR3 has 14 residues. Germline CDR1 SGDLS, CDR2 YYNGEE. Trimming pared 0 bases from V and 2 bases from J, leaving 7 bases between. For the CDR3, the DNA is TGTGCCAGCAGCGTAGCGGGGTACACAGATACGCAGTATTTT. The encoded protein is CASSVAGYTDTQYF.

This clone has a handful of counts. This sequence joins TRBV9 and TRBJ2-1; D unresolved. This CDR3 is 14 amino acids long. Trimming cost V 6 bases and J 1 base, with 11 bases left between them. CDR1 and CDR2 from the germline V gene are SGDLS and YYNGEE. This CDR3 is CASTPTGSYNEQFF. DNA of the CDR3: TGTGCCAGCACCCCGACGGGTTCCTACAATGAGCAGTTCTTC.

The gene calls are TRBV2 and TRBJ1-2, with 9 bases that match TRBD1. The J segment lost 4 bases and the V segment lost 4 bases, leaving 4 bases of the junction unmatched. Germline V gene lookup returns CDR1 SNHLY and CDR2 FYNNEI. This CDR3 contains 14 residues. The DNA for the CDR3 is TGTGCCAGCAGTGGACAGGGGGGTTTCTATGGCTACACCTTC. It translates to CASSGQGGFYGYTF.